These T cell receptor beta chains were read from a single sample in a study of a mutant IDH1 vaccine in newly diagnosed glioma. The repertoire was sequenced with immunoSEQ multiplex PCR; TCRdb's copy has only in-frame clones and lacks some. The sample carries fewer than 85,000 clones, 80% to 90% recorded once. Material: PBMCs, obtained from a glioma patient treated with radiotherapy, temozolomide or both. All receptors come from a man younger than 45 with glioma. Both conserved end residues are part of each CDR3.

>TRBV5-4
CASSLAKSRGTQDYGYTF
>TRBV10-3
CAISKGNYGYTF
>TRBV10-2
CASSPGTGGVNTEAFF
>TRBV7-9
CASSLDVNEKLFF
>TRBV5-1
CASSLGPEPKEPQHF
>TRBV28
CASTAGGSSYEQYF
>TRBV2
CASSGTWGIETQYF
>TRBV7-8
CASSSYPLPTGTSGVSSYEQYF
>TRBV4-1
CASSQVIGKDEQFF
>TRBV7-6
CASSLASTSSPLHF
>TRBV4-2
CASSQDPGYLTDTQYF
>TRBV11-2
CASSRQAPIEQGAFF
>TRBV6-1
CATMPRESSQYF
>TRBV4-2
CASSLTSGGHTGELFF
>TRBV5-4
CASSLDRVFTLHF
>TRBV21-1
CASTPRDSPYEQYF
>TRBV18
CASSTTSNQPQHF
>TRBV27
CASSLSTVNEQYF
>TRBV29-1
CSVELLGGPGARKLFF